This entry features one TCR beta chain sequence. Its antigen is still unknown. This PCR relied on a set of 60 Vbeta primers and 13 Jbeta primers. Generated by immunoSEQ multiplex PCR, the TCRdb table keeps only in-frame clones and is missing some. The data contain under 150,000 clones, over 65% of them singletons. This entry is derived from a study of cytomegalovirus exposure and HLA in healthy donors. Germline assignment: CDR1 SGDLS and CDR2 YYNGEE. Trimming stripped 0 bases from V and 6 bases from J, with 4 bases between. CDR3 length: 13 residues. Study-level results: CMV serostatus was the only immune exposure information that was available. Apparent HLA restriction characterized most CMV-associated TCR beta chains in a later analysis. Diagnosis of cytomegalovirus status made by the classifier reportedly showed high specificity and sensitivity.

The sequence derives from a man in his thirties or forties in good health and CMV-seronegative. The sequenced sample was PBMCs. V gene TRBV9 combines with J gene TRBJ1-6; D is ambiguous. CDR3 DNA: TGTGCCAGCAGCGTAGAGAGTAATTCACCCCTCCACTTT. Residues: CASSVESNSPLHF.